This TCR beta chain stems from a study of cytomegalovirus exposure and HLA in healthy donors (dated by TCRdb to 2015 to 2018). Notes on the research overall: In an earlier analysis of roughly 590 of the donors, approximately 260 Gb of sequence data and 90 million to 130 million unique TCR beta sequences from 150 million to 200 million T cells were reported. About 280 gigabases of sequencing data and 70 million to 85 million unique TCR sequences were included in an early release covering several hundred HLA-typed donors. Among the roughly 390 genotyped donors, about 85% belonged to the genetic ancestry cluster associated with self-reported Caucasian donors. The aim of the study was to test whether cataloging public T cell receptors could identify signatures of past pathogen exposure. The T cell repertoires of 700 or so subjects were profiled by immunosequencing and related to cytomegalovirus serostatus. In addition to the first cohort of roughly 700 subjects, a separate validation cohort of 120 different subjects was used. To predict cytomegalovirus infection status, the study combined high-throughput TCR immunosequencing, statistical association of individual TCRs with disease status, and machine learning. A later analysis re-examined previously published TCR beta repertoires from around 670 donors and added high-resolution HLA genotyping to investigate patterns of TCR occurrence. The later analysis used no new phenotypic data to find candidate immune exposures, relying instead on TCR beta sequences and their occurrence across donors. To decide whether each TCR beta V gene segment behaved as functional or pseudogenic, an earlier analysis of some 600 of the donors relied on high-throughput TCR beta sequencing. Donor age, sex, ethnicity and CMV serostatus were compiled alongside the repertoire data. A later genetic analysis used genome-wide SNP genotypes for about three fifths of the 666 donors, treating that subset as a discovery cohort. Every repertoire in the discovery cohort had been generated on one and the same sequencing platform. Both class I and class II loci were covered by HLA typing, at four-digit resolution. The number of typed donors differed by locus: roughly 629-630 for A, B, C, DRB1 and DQB1; 522 for DQA1; 606 for DPA1; and about 470 for DPB1. Because of strong linkage in the cohort, roughly five DR-DQ haplotypes were treated as single units for association and clustering. Across some 400 genotyped donors of the cohort, an average of roughly 250,000 unique TCR beta nucleotide sequences per donor were sequenced, and approximately 19% of those sequences were non-productive.

Library creation used the immunoSEQ multiplex PCR assay. The multiplex PCR relied on a mix of 60 forward primers for TCR Vbeta segments and 13 reverse primers for TCR Jbeta segments. The CDR3 region of rearranged TCR beta genes was amplified from genomic DNA with a multiplex PCR assay. On the Illumina HiSeq System, the amplified TCR beta libraries were sequenced as 87-base-pair reads. Per the authors' processing: In a later analysis, 80 million or so unique TCR beta chains were counted across the 650 to 750 repertoires, and approximately 9.9 million of these chains were shared by at least two donors. To remove PCR and sequencing errors, raw reads were error-corrected and collapsed into unique sequences using a nearest-neighbor algorithm that merged closely related sequences. CDR3 sequences were aligned to IMGT reference sequences to assign V, D and J gene segments. Each retained sequence needed at least a six-nucleotide match to both a V gene segment and a J gene segment. A rearrangement was called productive if the CDR3 had no stop codons and remained in frame with V and J, and every other rearrangement was called non-productive. Following IMGT convention, CDR3 was defined as the stretch from the second conserved V-encoded cysteine to the conserved J-encoded phenylalanine. The earlier analysis of a few hundred of the donors excluded sequences that lacked an unambiguous match to a single V gene segment. In an earlier analysis of 587 of the donors, V segments were called functional above 56.7% productive rearrangements and were called segregating when the between-donor standard deviation exceeded 5%. A statistical classification framework was built to diagnose cytomegalovirus status from the catalog of TCR beta chain sequences. V and J gene assignment, in a later analysis, came from comparing TCR nucleotide sequences with IMGT/GENE-DB human TR gene sequences. In a later analysis, CDR3 sequences and most-parsimonious VDJ recombination scenarios were assigned using the TCRdist pipeline. A later analysis defined each TCR beta chain by its CDR3 amino acid sequence plus V-gene family, and excluded reads lacking a unique V-gene family. To address suspected cross-contamination and a sequencing artifact, a later analysis removed 550 to 750 highly shared, low-generation-probability nucleotide sequences. For each public chain, a later analysis derived a clonal expansion index from normalized ranks of inferred template counts within each repertoire. Generation probabilities in a later analysis came from a VDJ recombination model fitted to out-of-frame rearrangements, and those results were checked against IGoR. In a later analysis, TCR-TCR, TCR-HLA and TCR-CMV co-occurrence was scored with hypergeometric tests, and a repertoire-size bias correction was applied to TCR pairs. In a later analysis, false discovery rates were estimated by permuting HLA or CMV assignments 20 times. A later analysis grouped co-occurring TCRs with DBSCAN, adding TCRdist sequence similarity when clustering within HLA-allele-positive subsets. Repertoires with fewer than 30,000 or more than 120,000 public chains, plus five repertoires with anomalous nucleotide sharing, were excluded from co-occurrence clustering. Not all clones reach the TCRdb copy of this immuneACCESS table, which keeps in-frame sequences only. Checked studies attribute under half of the gap to unresolved V genes and leave the rest unexplained. The V and J calls and the clone size are those of that table, but D and trimming were determined from the DNA. This sample has around 120,000 clones in its table, and around 70% of those were observed once. The ten most abundant clones make up about 7.9% of the sample.

Regarding this clone: Its antigen is not yet known. No much larger clonotype is one base removed from it; base qualities were not supplied.

V is shortened by 4 bases, J by 1 base, and the region joining them spans 19 bases. In the germline V gene, CDR1 corresponds to LGHNT and CDR2 to FRNRAP. From cysteine to phenylalanine, the CDR3 is 17 amino acids long. CDR3 DNA only is kept here, 51 bases in frame from base 1. Study-wide conclusions, independent of this receptor: Linkage disequilibrium might explain the correlated functional status among segregating V segments, but an unknown experimental factor could not be ruled out. An earlier analysis of around 540 of the donors showed that most TCR beta V segments appeared in productive rearrangements either about 87% or about 30% of the time, which broadly matched IMGT annotations. When HLA alleles, especially DR and DQ, strongly co-occurred, attributing TCR associations to individual alleles was difficult. A later analysis found that TCR association rates varied across HLA loci, with DRB1 alleles showing the most associated TCRs and HLA-C alleles the fewest. Most TCR sequences were observed very rarely across donors, whereas some public TCRs were present in many individuals. Because counts were too low, about 18 rarely observed V segments, including chromosome 9 orphons, were excluded from the earlier analysis of some 590 of the donors. A few of the identified cytomegalovirus-associated TCR beta chains were confirmed in vitro to be specific for cytomegalovirus antigens. The classifier was reported to diagnose cytomegalovirus status with high specificity and sensitivity in both the original and validation cohorts. In a later analysis, about 16,000 TCR beta sequences were associated with specific HLA alleles at a false discovery rate of 0.05. In a later analysis, several top co-occurrence clusters were reported to appear linked to parvovirus B19, influenza, CMV and Epstein-Barr virus. In a later genetic analysis, a missense DCLRE1C variant was associated with V-gene and J-gene trimming of TCR beta chains, and the association was replicated in an independent cohort. A group of highly shared sequence variants was considered likely to be a technical artifact of the sequencing pipeline. The study gave a list of under 200 TCR beta chains associated with cytomegalovirus. The authors suggested that the approach could potentially be extended to other disease states and immunological phenotypes. The only immune exposure information available for the cohort was CMV serostatus. The cohort was sequenced for TCR beta chains only, and without alpha or paired-chain data the features that could be detected were limited. Because HLA typing was missing for some donors at each locus, association tests included only the typed subset. Most CMV-associated TCR beta chains appeared to be HLA-restricted in a later analysis, and the HLA associations seemed to be driven largely by CMV exposure. Sequencing depth was assumed to be roughly uniform across donors in the presence/absence analyses, though that assumption may not hold. A further reported finding was that TCR beta sequences accurately predicted the HLA-A and HLA-B alleles for most subjects in the first cohort. Because the 87-base-pair reads could not distinguish some IMGT-functional V segments, including TRBV6-2 and TRBV6-3, those segments were excluded. In a later analysis, HLA-associated TCR beta chains were found to be more clonally expanded and to have lower generation probabilities than equally common non-associated chains. According to a later genetic analysis, donors in an Asian-associated ancestry cluster had fewer N-insertions in productive TCRs than the approximately 630-donor mean.

The cohort was made up of about 610 healthy bone marrow donors. At the time of sampling, every cohort member was nominally healthy, though immune exposures that went unrecorded were likely present. The donor tested CMV seropositive and was one of the 289 seropositive cohort members. A peripheral blood sample was provided by each donor, and peripheral blood mononuclear cells were used for TCR beta sequencing. Genomic DNA was extracted from the blood cell samples with the Qiagen DNeasy Blood Extraction Kit. The V and J genes are TRBV12-5 and TRBJ1-1, with a tentative D gene TRBD1 over 6 matching bases. The receptor was derived from a woman aged 40 to 50 in good health and CMV-seropositive. Specimen: PBMCs. This receptor carries the CDR3 CASGSRQAIPGNTEAFF. In nucleotides, the sequence is TGTGCTAGTGGTTCAAGACAGGCAATACCCGGGAACACTGAAGCTTTCTTT.